These T cell receptor beta chains were read from a single sample in a study of T cells in Graves' hyperthyroidism and ophthalmopathy. MiXCR, run by TCRdb on the multiplex PCR reads, gives a single entry per CDR3 protein. The sample carries about 360,000 distinct CDR3 sequences, roughly an eighth recorded once. The specimen sequenced was blood. These receptors all come from a woman between 18 and 30 years old with Graves' hyperthyroidism. The CDR3 runs from the conserved cysteine through the conserved F or W. D genes are given only for firm matches. Size tells how often a clone was seen (once, few, many) or the class of an expanded clone, and some rows leave it out.

clone size,V gene,J gene,D gene,CDR3 DNA,CDR3 protein
many,TRBV18,TRBJ1-6,NA,TGTGCCAGCTCACCAGGAACAGGGACGGCACCCCTCCACTTT,CASSPGTGTAPLHF
few,TRBV10-3,TRBJ2-1,TRBD1,TGTGCCATCAGTGAGGGGGGACAGGGGTCCTACGAGCAGTTCTTC,CAISEGGQGSYEQFF
many,TRBV20-1,TRBJ2-3,NA,TGCAGTGCACCAAAACTAGTCGATACGCAGTATTTT,CSAPKLVDTQYF
many,TRBV18,TRBJ2-1,NA,TGTGCCAGCTCACCACTAGCGGAGCAGTTCTTC,CASSPLAEQFF
many,TRBV12-3/TRBV12-4,TRBJ2-1,NA,TGTGCCAGCATACCCACTGAAAGCTCCTACAATGAGCAGTTCTTC,CASIPTESSYNEQFF
many,TRBV20-1,TRBJ2-5,NA,TGCAGTGCTAGAGAGGGGGCTCAAGAGACCCAGTACTTC,CSAREGAQETQYF
few,TRBV20-1,TRBJ1-1,NA,TGCAGTGCTAGAGTCGGCGGGGCCCTTGAAGCTTTCTTT,CSARVGGALEAFF
many,TRBV7-2,TRBJ2-1,NA,TGTGCCAGCAGCTTATGGGGGCGGCGGGGCTCCTACAATGAGCAGTTCTTC,CASSLWGRRGSYNEQFF
NA,TRBV6-1,TRBJ1-4,NA,TGTGCCAGCCTTGTGGCAGGGCGAGGTGAAAAACTGTTTTTT,CASLVAGRGEKLFF
NA,TRBV2,TRBJ1-6,TRBD1,TGTGCCAGCAGTGGGCTAACAGGGGGTGATTTACTCTCCTATAATTCACCCCTCCACTTT,CASSGLTGGDLLSYNSPLHF
NA,TRBV9,TRBJ2-7,TRBD2,TGTGCCAGCCCGACTAGCGGGAGTGGGTGCGAGCAGTACTTC,CASPTSGSGCEQYF
many,TRBV2,TRBJ2-7,TRBD2,TGTGCCAGCAGTGAAGGAGGACTAGCGGGACCCAAATTCTACGAGCAGTACTTC,CASSEGGLAGPKFYEQYF
NA,TRBV11-1,TRBJ2-1,NA,TGTGCCAGCAGCTTAGCGGTAGCCGGACCCTACAATGAGCAGTTCTTC,CASSLAVAGPYNEQFF
many,TRBV7-2,TRBJ2-2,NA,TGTGCCAGCAGCCCCCTTAGTGTTAGCACCGGGGAGCTGTTTTTT,CASSPLSVSTGELFF
many,TRBV30,TRBJ1-3,NA,TGTGCCTGGAGTGCCCCAGGGTACGGAAACACCATATATTTT,CAWSAPGYGNTIYF
many,TRBV7-8,TRBJ2-1,TRBD2,TGTGCCAGCAGCTCAACCGGGACTAGCGGGAGACCCAATGAGCAGTTCTTC,CASSSTGTSGRPNEQFF
NA,TRBV5-4,TRBJ2-1,TRBD2,TGTGCCAGCACCACCCTTCTAGCGGGAGGGTCAAATGAGCAGTTCTTC,CASTTLLAGGSNEQFF
many,TRBV2,TRBJ2-1,NA,TGTGCCAGCAATTCCAGGGAGCGGAGTGATGAGCAGTTCTTC,CASNSRERSDEQFF
NA,TRBV19,TRBJ2-2,NA,TGTGCCAGTAACGGCGGGGTCGGGGAGCTGTTTTTT,CASNGGVGELFF
few,TRBV4-2,TRBJ2-1,NA,TGTGCCAGCAGCCAAGATCGCAGGGGAGAGCAGTTCTTC,CASSQDRRGEQFF
many,TRBV30,TRBJ2-5,TRBD2,TGTGCCTGGAGTCCCTCCGGGAGGGGGGGGCAAGAGACCCAGTACTTC,CAWSPSGRGGQETQYF
many,TRBV27,TRBJ1-2,NA,TGTGCCAGCAGTTCAAGGCGTACTGTATATGGCTACACCTTC,CASSSRRTVYGYTF